This entry is about one TCR beta chain. Its antigen is not known. The PCR made use of 60 Vbeta and 13 Jbeta primers. Produced via immunoSEQ multiplex PCR; TCRdb's table is partial and in-frame only. Here the sample spans over 45,000 clones, 75% to 85% being singletons. The sample originates from a study of cytomegalovirus exposure and HLA in healthy donors. Regarding the study as a whole: The authors later linked a missense DCLRE1C variant to TCR beta V- and J-gene trimming. The study assumed roughly uniform donor sequencing depth for presence/absence analyses.

Germline V gives CDR1 LNHDA, CDR2 SQIVND (reference sequence). This CDR3 is built from 15 residues. The J segment lost 8 bases and the V segment lost 2 bases, leaving 6 bases of the junction unmatched. The chain uses TRBV19 and TRBJ1-6; 7 positions match TRBD1. The source is a young man in good health and CMV-seronegative. The sample taken for sequencing was PBMCs. The CDR3 spells CASSIQGQLDSPLHF. In nucleotides, the CDR3 is TGTGCCAGTAGTATACAGGGACAGCTCGATTCACCCCTCCACTTT. Complete variable domain (other parts from reference TRBV19 and TRBJ1-6): DGGITQSPKYLFRKEGQNVTLSCEQNLNHDAMYWYRQDPGQGLRLIYYSQIVNDFQKGDIAEGYSVSREKKESFPLTVTSAQKNPTAFYLCASSIQGQLDSPLHFGNGTRLTVT.